This is a list of T cell receptor beta chains from one sample in a study of T cell responses to AZD1222 COVID-19 vaccine. The repertoire was sequenced with immunoSEQ multiplex PCR; TCRdb's copy has only in-frame clones and lacks some. This table has under 200,000 clones, around 93% appearing once. Here the sequenced sample was peripheral blood, taken on day 0 of AZD1222 vaccination. All receptors derive from an adult in good health. Both conserved end residues are part of each CDR3. Each record gives: J gene, V gene, clone size, D gene, CDR3 DNA, CDR3 protein. The D gene is left open where the match is weak. Size tells how often a clone was seen (once, few, many) or the class of an expanded clone, and some rows leave it out.

>TRBJ2-3|TRBV7-2|-|TRBD2
TGTGCCAGCAGCGTAGCGGGAGTTGATACGCAGTATTTT
CASSVAGVDTQYF
>TRBJ2-1|TRBV27|-|TRBD2
TGTGCCAGCAGTTTAGGAGCGGGAGGGCTCTATGAGCAGTTCTTC
CASSLGAGGLYEQFF
>TRBJ2-1|TRBV13|-|TRBD2
TGTGCCAGCAGCCCCGCCGGACTAGCGGGAGGGTACAATGAGCAGTTCTTC
CASSPAGLAGGYNEQFF
>TRBJ2-7|TRBV15|-|TRBD2
TGTGCCACCAGCAGAGATCCGCGACTAGCGGGAGCAAGGTACGAGCAGTACTTC
CATSRDPRLAGARYEQYF
>TRBJ2-7|TRBV20-1|-|-
TGCAGTGCTGCCCCTTTCGAGCAGTACTTC
CSAAPFEQYF
>TRBJ1-3|TRBV6-2/TRBV6-3|-|-
TGTGCCAGCAGTTACTCGATGCTCTCTGGAAACACCATATATTTT
CASSYSMLSGNTIYF
>TRBJ1-5|TRBV7-9|-|-
TGTGCCAGCAGCCCATTCGGGGGGTCAGGGAACGATCAGCCCCAGCATTTT
CASSPFGGSGNDQPQHF
>TRBJ2-3|TRBV6-5|-|-
TGTGCCAGCCGACAGGGAGGGGCGGGCACAGATACGCAGTATTTT
CASRQGGAGTDTQYF
>TRBJ1-5|TRBV30|-|TRBD1
TGTGCCTGGAGTGTACTGGACCGGACAGGGAATCAGCCCCAGCATTTT
CAWSVLDRTGNQPQHF
>TRBJ2-7|TRBV2|-|TRBD2
TGTGCCAGCAGTGAAATAGTGGGGGGGACCTACGAGCAGTACTTC
CASSEIVGGTYEQYF
>TRBJ1-4|TRBV28|-|TRBD1
TGTGCCAGCAGTCACTACTCAGGGGGGGAAGAAAAACTGTTTTTT
CASSHYSGGEEKLFF
>TRBJ1-1|TRBV28|-|-
TGTGCCAGCAGTTTTCGTTCAGGAGTGAACACTGAAGCTTTCTTT
CASSFRSGVNTEAFF
>TRBJ2-7|TRBV5-1|-|TRBD2
TGCGCCAGCAGCTTGGCGGCTAGCGGGGCTTTGGGGGAGCAGTACTTC
CASSLAASGALGEQYF
>TRBJ1-5|TRBV27|-|TRBD1
TGTGCCAGCAGTTTTTTGGACAGGGCAAAAAGCAATCAGCCCCAGCATTTT
CASSFLDRAKSNQPQHF
>TRBJ1-4|TRBV4-3|-|-
TGCGCCAGCAGCCAAGATCCCCGGGGTAGGGAAAAACTGTTTTTT
CASSQDPRGREKLFF
>TRBJ1-1|TRBV3-1/TRBV3-2|-|TRBD1
TGTGCCAGCAGCCAAGTCACAGGGGTTACCACTGAAGCTTTCTTT
CASSQVTGVTTEAFF
>TRBJ2-1|TRBV7-6|-|TRBD2
TGTGCCAGCAGCCCCATAGCGGGAGTGGAGCAGTTCTTC
CASSPIAGVEQFF
>TRBJ2-7|TRBV30|-|TRBD2
TGTGCCTGGAGCGGGATTAGCGGGAGGGGTTACGAGCAGTACTTC
CAWSGISGRGYEQYF
>TRBJ2-7|TRBV7-2|-|TRBD2
TGTGCCAGCAGCCCCGACCGGACTAGCGGGAGGGGGTACTTC
CASSPDRTSGRGYF
>TRBJ2-7|TRBV6-5|-|-
TGTGCCAGCAGTTACTCGCCGCCAGGGACCTACGAGCAGTACTTC
CASSYSPPGTYEQYF
>TRBJ2-2|TRBV29-1|-|-
TGCAGCGTTGAAGAGTCGGGATGGCTGTTTTTT
CSVEESGWLFF
>TRBJ2-7|TRBV9|-|-
TGTGCCAGCAGCTCCCGGGACGGGGGGCACGAGCAGTACTTC
CASSSRDGGHEQYF
>TRBJ2-2|TRBV6-5|-|-
TGTGCCAGCAGTTACGATGGATGGGGGGAGCTGTTTTTT
CASSYDGWGELFF
>TRBJ2-2|TRBV9|-|TRBD2
TGTGCCAGCAGCTCCCTCAGTGCTCCGCGACTAGCGGGGGGGAGGGGCGGGGAGCTGTTTTTT
CASSSLSAPRLAGGRGGELFF
>TRBJ1-5|TRBV11-2|-|-
TGTGCCAGCAGCGCCGACAGGAGCAATCAGCCCCAGCATTTT
CASSADRSNQPQHF
>TRBJ1-1|TRBV7-9|-|-
TGTGCCAGCAGCCCGAGACCCTCAAGGGACACTGAAGCTTTCTTT
CASSPRPSRDTEAFF
>TRBJ1-6|TRBV19|-|-
TGTGCCAGTAGTATTGGAGGGTCTAATTCACCCCTCCACTTT
CASSIGGSNSPLHF
>TRBJ2-7|TRBV3-1/TRBV3-2|-|-
TGTGCCAGCAGCCAAGGGGGGGTTTACGAGCAGTACTTC
CASSQGGVYEQYF
>TRBJ1-1|TRBV7-3|-|TRBD1
TGTGCCAGCAGCTCCAGGGGGCTTACTGAAGCTTTCTTT
CASSSRGLTEAFF
>TRBJ1-6|TRBV6-5|once|-
TGTGCCAGCAGTTACGAAGGGAATAATTCACCCCTCCACTTT
CASSYEGNNSPLHF
>TRBJ2-7|TRBV10-3|-|-
TGTGCCATCAGTGACACAGGGAACTACGAGCAGTACTTC
CAISDTGNYEQYF
>TRBJ1-5|TRBV16|-|TRBD1
TGTGCCAGCAGCCTCGACAGGGTGGATCAGCCCCAGCATTTT
CASSLDRVDQPQHF
>TRBJ1-6|TRBV25-1|-|TRBD1
TGTGCCAGCAGTGAATCACAGGGGATCGTCTCACCCCTCCACTTT
CASSESQGIVSPLHF
>TRBJ2-1|TRBV5-1|once|TRBD2
TGCGCCAGCAGCTTATTACTAGCGGGAGTGGTAAGGGGGAATGAGCAGTTCTTC
CASSLLLAGVVRGNEQFF
>TRBJ2-2|TRBV24-1|-|-
TGTGCCACCAGGGGGGTGGGGCCGAACACCGGGGAGCTGTTTTTT
CATRGVGPNTGELFF
>TRBJ1-1|TRBV7-9|-|-
TGTGCCAGCAGCCCGATGGGGAACACTGAAGCTTTCTTT
CASSPMGNTEAFF
>TRBJ1-2|TRBV14|-|TRBD1
TGTGCCAGCAGCCTTAACAGGGGAGATGGCTACACCTTC
CASSLNRGDGYTF
>TRBJ1-3|TRBV6-5|-|TRBD1
TGTGCCAGCAGTAATACAGGGGTTGGAAACACCATATATTTT
CASSNTGVGNTIYF
>TRBJ2-7|TRBV20-1|once|-
TGCAGTGCCGGAAGGGGTGAGCAGTACTTC
CSAGRGEQYF
>TRBJ1-3|TRBV4-1|-|TRBD1
TGCGCCAGCAGCCAAGGAAGTGGGGACAGGGGGGGCTCTGGAAACACCATATATTTT
CASSQGSGDRGGSGNTIYF